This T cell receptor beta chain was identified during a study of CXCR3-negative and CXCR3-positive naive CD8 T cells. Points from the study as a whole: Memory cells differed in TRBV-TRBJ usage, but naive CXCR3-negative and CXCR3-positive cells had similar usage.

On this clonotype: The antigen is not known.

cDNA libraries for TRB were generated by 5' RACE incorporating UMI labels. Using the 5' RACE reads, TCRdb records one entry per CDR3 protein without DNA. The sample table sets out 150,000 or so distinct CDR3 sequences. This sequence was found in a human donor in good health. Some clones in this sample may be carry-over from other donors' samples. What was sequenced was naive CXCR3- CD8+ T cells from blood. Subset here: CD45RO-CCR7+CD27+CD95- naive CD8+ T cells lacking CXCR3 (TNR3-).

This chain's CDR3 is CSAVSGRNYNEQFF. This sequence joins TRBV20-1 and TRBJ2-1; without DNA, the TCRdb call of TRBD2 cannot be checked. Germline CDR1 and CDR2: DFQATT and SNEGSKA (reference sequence). This CDR3 contains 14 residues.